The T cell receptor beta chain described here comes from a study of T cell responses to AZD1222 COVID-19 vaccine. The CDR3 contains 13 residues. The V end was cut by 2 bases, the J end by 3 bases, with 7 bases between. CDR1 and CDR2 from the germline V gene are SEHNR and FQNEAQ (reference sequence). The data were produced by immunoSEQ multiplex PCR, yet TCRdb's version contains in-frame clones alone and is incomplete. In the table there are tens of thousands of clones, about 92% of which are singletons. Only one count was recorded for this clone. Sequenced material: peripheral blood, taken on day 0 of AZD1222 vaccination. The TCR was taken from an adult in good health. The rearrangement uses TRBV7-9 and TRBJ1-1; D not certain. The DNA of the CDR3 is TGTGCCAGCAGCTTATATACGGACACTGAAGCTTTCTTT. As protein: CASSLYTDTEAFF.